This TCR beta chain comes out of a study of T-cell reconstitution after alpha-beta-depleted transplantation in children. This sample's TCRbeta library carried unique molecular identifier barcodes. Each CDR3 protein gets one entry after TCRdb re-called the PCR reads with MiXCR. The sample consists of around 200,000 distinct CDR3 sequences, approximately 6.6% of them appearing once. Trimming removed 5 bases from V and 1 base from J; junction bases left unmatched: 4. The CDR3 runs 15 residues. Many counts were recorded for this clonotype. The sample was PBMCs from the stem cell graft donor, taken from the stem cell graft. This TCR was sampled from a human donor who donated a stem cell graft to a child with Wiskott-Aldrich syndrome. The rearrangement links TRBV12-3 or TRBV12-4 to TRBJ1-5, with 8 bases lining up with TRBD1. The CDR3: CASSATGGSNQPQHF. CDR3 DNA sequence: TGTGCCAGCAGTGCAACAGGGGGGAGCAATCAGCCCCAGCATTTT.